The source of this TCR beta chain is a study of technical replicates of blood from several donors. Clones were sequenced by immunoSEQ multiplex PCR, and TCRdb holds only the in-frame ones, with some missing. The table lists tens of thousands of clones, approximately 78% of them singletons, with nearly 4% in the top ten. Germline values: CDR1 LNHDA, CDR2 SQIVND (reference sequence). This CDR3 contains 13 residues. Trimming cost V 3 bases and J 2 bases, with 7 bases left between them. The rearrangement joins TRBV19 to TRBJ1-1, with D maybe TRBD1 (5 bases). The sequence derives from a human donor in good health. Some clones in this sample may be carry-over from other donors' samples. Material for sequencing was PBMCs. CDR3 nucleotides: TGTGCCAGTAGTATTGGGGCCAACACTGAAGCTTTCTTT. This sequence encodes CASSIGANTEAFF.